These T cell receptor beta chains were read from a single sample in a study. Via MiXCR, TCRdb re-called the 5' RACE reads, giving one row per CDR3 protein. The top ten clones hold about 4.1% of a sample with about 40,000 distinct CDR3 sequences, approximately 22% of them seen once. Sequencing used Tregs sorted from blood. These receptors were obtained from a female donor with breast cancer. The CDR3 runs from the conserved cysteine through the conserved F or W. Fields, in order: clone size, V gene, J gene, D gene, CDR3 DNA, CDR3 protein. A D gene is named only where the DNA matches it firmly. Size is stated for part of the rows, as once, few or many counts, or as a class when the clone is expanded.

NA	TRBV3-1	TRBJ2-7	NA	TGTGCCAGCAGCCGAGAAGGCTACGAGCAGTACTTC	CASSREGYEQYF
NA	TRBV7-9	TRBJ1-1	NA	TGTGCCAGCAGCCGACAAATGAACACTGAAGCTTTCTTT	CASSRQMNTEAFF
NA	TRBV4-1	TRBJ1-1	NA	TGCGCCAGCAGCCAGGATCCGGGACAAAATACTGAAGCTTTCTTT	CASSQDPGQNTEAFF
few	TRBV5-5	TRBJ2-2	NA	TGTGCCAGCAGCTTGGACAGCTGGAACACCGGGGAGCTGTTTTTT	CASSLDSWNTGELFF
many	TRBV5-1	TRBJ2-5	NA	TGCGCCAGCAGCGCGGGACATCTAATCCAAGAGACCCAGTACTTC	CASSAGHLIQETQYF
NA	TRBV5-5	TRBJ2-1	TRBD2	TGTGCCAGCAGCGGTCTAGCGGGAGGGCCGGGTGAGCAGTTCTTC	CASSGLAGGPGEQFF
few	TRBV30	TRBJ2-1	TRBD2	TGTGCCTGGAGTCACCTAGCGGGAGAAACCAATGAGCAGTTCTTC	CAWSHLAGETNEQFF
few	TRBV27	TRBJ2-5	NA	TGTGCCAGCAGTTTATCTCAGGGTGCGGAGACCCAGTACTTC	CASSLSQGAETQYF
few	TRBV5-1	TRBJ2-3	NA	TGCGCCAGCAGGATATCAGGGACAGATACGCAGTATTTT	CASRISGTDTQYF
NA	TRBV28	TRBJ1-1	NA	TGTGCCAGCAGTCCGATAGTGAACACTGAAGCTTTCTTT	CASSPIVNTEAFF
NA	TRBV18	TRBJ2-1	TRBD2	TGTGCCAGCTCCCGCGAAAGAGCGGGAACTAATGAGCAGTTCTTC	CASSRERAGTNEQFF